The present T cell receptor (beta chain) was sequenced within a study of patients and donors after allogeneic stem cell transplantation (TCRdb year 2020). This clonotype was detected only a few times. Its antigen is currently not known. No much larger clone is present one base from it, and per-base qualities are unavailable. Libraries came from RT-PCR. Reads for this sample came from a NextSeq 550. Using fastp at Q25 and MiXCR, TCRdb reprocessed the public reads and kept productive beta chains. Rows with a matching CDR3 protein are joined into one entry that keeps the most common DNA and genes. Counted in this sample were about a million distinct CDR3 sequences; roughly 18% of them appeared once. The biggest ten clones account for around 6% of the sample. The CDR3, from cysteine to phenylalanine, totals 12 residues. Only the CDR3 region is kept as DNA, spanning 36 bases read in frame from base 1. V is trimmed back by 4 bases and J by 12 bases, and the junction contains 8 bases that no gene match accounts for. Looking up the germline V gene (reference sequence) yields CDR1 LGHDT and CDR2 YNNKEL.

The TCR was taken from a human donor who was either an allogeneic HSCT recipient or a stem cell or donor lymphocyte infusion donor (not recorded which). It is not recorded whose cells these are; they may come from a transplant donor. The rearranged chain carries TRBV3-1 and TRBJ1-1, and TRBD1 matches 7 of the central bases. What was sequenced was blood, either unsorted or a sorted T cell fraction (not recorded which). In nucleotides, the sequence is TGTGCCAGCAGCCCCGACAGGGATTCGACTTTCTTT. It is translated as CASSPDRDSTFF.